The 22 T cell receptor beta chains given below trace back to one sample, sequenced in a study of blood T cell repertoires in COVID-19. The protocol was immunoSEQ multiplex PCR, while the TCRdb copy is restricted to in-frame clones and leaves out a portion. Counted here are a few hundred thousand clones, about 91% occurring once; the ten biggest clones make up approximately 1.3%. The specimen was peripheral blood. The receptors derive from a man older than 75 with acute or convalescent COVID-19.

This rearrangement joins TRBV15 to TRBJ2-7; D may be TRBD2 (6 bases). Germline lookup yields CDR1 LNHNV and CDR2 YYDKDF (reference sequence). Trimming pared 4 bases from V and 3 bases from J, leaving 13 bases between. This CDR3 is built from 14 residues. The DNA for the CDR3 is TGTGCCACCAGCAAGTCGGGGGACGTCTACGAGCAGTACTTC. Protein: CATSKSGDVYEQYF.

The rearrangement uses TRBV2 and TRBJ1-3; 8 nucleotides line up with TRBD1. After removal of 7 bases from V and 5 bases from J, the junction contained 4 bases not matched to a gene. CDR1 and CDR2 (germline): SNHLY, FYNNEI. This CDR3 contains 13 residues. The CDR3: CASTGQGRNTIYF. The CDR3 nucleotides read TGTGCCAGCACCGGACAGGGCCGAAACACCATATATTTT.

This sequence joins TRBV9 and TRBJ2-7; 10 positions match TRBD2. CDR3 length equals 14 residues. The V and J ends lost 0 bases and 4 bases, in that order; junction bases with no gene match: 1. The germline V gene encodes CDR1 SGDLS and CDR2 YYNGEE. The CDR3 region is CASSVGTSGYEQYF. The CDR3 DNA reads TGTGCCAGCAGCGTAGGGACTAGCGGATACGAGCAGTACTTC.

The rearrangement uses TRBV7-3 and TRBJ2-5; 10 positions match TRBD2. This CDR3 has 15 residues. V was pared by 1 base and J by 5 bases, with 4 bases of the junction left unmatched. CDR1 is SGHTA and CDR2 is FQGTGA in the germline V gene. The CDR3 spells CASSLSSGGSETQYF. In DNA form, the CDR3 reads TGTGCCAGCAGCTTAAGTAGCGGGGGGTCTGAGACCCAGTACTTC.

The CDR3 loop is CASSLSLANYGYTF. The CDR3 DNA sequence: TGTGCCAGCAGCTTGTCACTAGCTAACTATGGCTACACCTTC. The gene calls are TRBV5-6 and TRBJ1-2; the D is unclear. The CDR3 runs 14 residues. Deletions cut 1 base from V and 0 bases from J, with 7 bases between. Germline V gene lookup returns CDR1 SGHDT and CDR2 YYEEEE.

The rearrangement uses TRBV5-1 and TRBJ1-1, with D possibly matching TRBD1 (5 bases). Germline V CDR1 and CDR2: SGHRS, YFSETQ. The V and J ends lost 1 base and 3 bases respectively, with 10 bases between them. The CDR3 runs to 14 residues. This CDR3 reads CASSLLSRDTEAFF. For the CDR3, the DNA is TGCGCCAGCAGCTTGCTTAGCAGGGACACTGAAGCTTTCTTT.

The chain carries TRBV25-1 and TRBJ1-2; D is possibly TRBD1 (5 bases). The germline V gene encodes CDR1 MGHDK and CDR2 SYGVNS. CDR3 size: 14 residues. V was clipped by 6 bases and J by 4 bases, with 15 bases between them. The CDR3 sequence is CASSSFQGVYGYTF. The DNA for the CDR3 is TGTGCCAGCAGCTCTTTTCAGGGCGTCTATGGCTACACCTTC.

The CDR3 region is CASSVGGGGNTGELFF. In DNA, the CDR3 is TGTGCCAGCAGTGTTGGTGGCGGGGGAAACACCGGGGAGCTGTTTTTT. This chain links TRBV28 with TRBJ2-2; 7 bases are a match to TRBD2. The CDR3 sequence is 16 residues long. V lost 5 bases, J lost 2 bases, and 8 bases stayed unmatched. Germline V gene lookup returns CDR1 MDHEN and CDR2 SYDVKM.

V gene TRBV2 combines with J gene TRBJ2-6; D is possibly TRBD1 (6 bases). This CDR3 spans 18 amino acids. Germline values: CDR1 SNHLY, CDR2 FYNNEI. V dropped 1 base and J dropped 1 base, with 14 bases sitting between them. The CDR3: CASSEGAGVQSGANVLTF. In nucleotides, the CDR3 is TGTGCCAGCAGTGAAGGGGCAGGGGTCCAGTCTGGGGCCAACGTCCTGACTTTC.

This sequence joins TRBV19 and TRBJ2-3, with 12 nucleotides matching TRBD2. CDR1 and CDR2 (germline): LNHDA, SQIVND (reference sequence). This CDR3 spans 17 amino acids. Losses at the gene ends were 5 bases for V and 2 bases for J; bases not matched to a gene: 8. The CDR3 spells CASSPRLAGANTDTQYF. CDR3 DNA: TGTGCCAGTAGTCCCCGACTAGCGGGAGCCAACACAGATACGCAGTATTTT.

CDR3 nucleotides: TGTGCCAGCAGGCCCGGACAGGACAAAAACATTCAGTACTTC. Amino acids: CASRPGQDKNIQYF. The chain recombines TRBV5-4 with TRBJ2-4, with TRBD1 identical over 7 bases. From germline, CDR1 is SGHNT and CDR2 YYREEE (reference sequence). The CDR3 consists of 14 residues. Trimming cost V 5 bases and J 3 bases; bases outside gene matches: 5.

Here the CDR3 DNA reads TGCGCCAGCAGCCAAACAGGGATCACCTACAATGAGCAGTTCTTC. Translating it yields CASSQTGITYNEQFF. The chain links TRBV4-1 to TRBJ2-1, with D possibly matching TRBD1 (6 bases). The CDR3 contains 15 residues. The germline gives CDR1 MGHRA, CDR2 YSYEKL. The V end lost 2 bases, the J end lost 2 bases, and 10 bases lay between the germline ends.

The chain has TRBV6-6 and TRBJ2-2; 9 bases are a match to TRBD2. The CDR3 is made up of 15 amino acids. Germline CDR1 is MNHNY and CDR2 is SVGAGI (reference sequence). J lost 7 bases, V lost 2 bases, and 5 bases had no gene match. The CDR3 bases are TGTGCCAGCAGTTACGGGCGGGGGGGCAGCGGGGAGCTGTTTTTT. Translated, it gives CASSYGRGGSGELFF.

The chain employs TRBV7-3 and TRBJ2-3, with 9 bases lining up with TRBD1. CDR1 SGHTA and CDR2 FQGTGA come from the germline V gene. The CDR3 loop spans 14 amino acids. V trimming: 8 bases; J trimming: 5 bases; junction bases outside the gene matches: 8. CDR3 in DNA: TGTGCCAGCCGCATAGGGGGACAGGGAGATACGCAGTATTTT. This codes for CASRIGGQGDTQYF.

This clone was detected a few times. This chain uses TRBV12-3 or TRBV12-4 with TRBJ1-2; unclear D gene. This CDR3 is built from 13 residues. Trimming took off 5 bases at V and 13 bases at J, with 20 bases between the two ends. The CDR3 loop is CASSRTPLPRGTF. CDR3 nucleotide sequence: TGTGCCAGCAGTCGGACCCCCTTGCCACGGGGCACCTTC.

V is TRBV18 and J is TRBJ2-5; D is perhaps TRBD2 (6 bases). The germline V gene has CDR1 KGHSH and CDR2 LQKENI. This CDR3 spans 15 amino acids. Trimming stripped 3 bases from V and 3 bases from J, with 14 bases between. The CDR3 sequence: CASSPRGTFKETQYF. CDR3 nucleotide sequence: TGTGCCAGCTCACCCCGCGGGACCTTCAAAGAGACCCAGTACTTC.

The J gene is TRBJ2-3, the V gene TRBV5-6; 10 bases are shared with TRBD2. Germline loops: CDR1 SGHDT, CDR2 YYEEEE. The CDR3 contains 19 residues. Trimming at V came to 2 bases and at J to 1 base, leaving 13 bases not matched to a gene. The CDR3: CASSLATSGALGGTDTQYF. CDR3 bases: TGTGCCAGCAGCTTAGCAACTAGCGGGGCCCTCGGTGGCACAGATACGCAGTATTTT. The variable domain in full, completed from reference TRBV5-6 and TRBJ2-3, reads DAGVTQSPTHLIKTRGQQVTLRCSPKSGHDTVSWYQQALGQGPQFIFQYYEEEERQRGNFPDRFSGHQFPNYSSELNVNALLLGDSALYLCASSLATSGALGGTDTQYFGPGTRLTVL.

The J gene is TRBJ1-1, the V gene TRBV4-3, with D possibly matching TRBD1 (6 bases). The V gene's germline CDR1 is LGHNA and CDR2 YSLEER. This CDR3 contains 15 residues. V lost 0 bases, J lost 4 bases, and 12 bases lay in between. The CDR3 region has the DNA TGCGCCAGCAGCCAAGACTACGGACAGTCCACTGAAGCTTTCTTT. Translation gives CASSQDYGQSTEAFF.

This clone was observed many times. This sequence joins TRBV2 and TRBJ2-5; no clear D gene. V gave up 0 bases and J gave up 2 bases, with 19 bases separating them. The CDR3 length is 18 residues. Germline values: CDR1 SNHLY, CDR2 FYNNEI. The CDR3 sequence is CASSEALQGSSLQETQYF. The CDR3 DNA is TGTGCCAGCAGTGAAGCGCTTCAAGGTTCTAGTTTACAAGAGACCCAGTACTTC.

V and J are TRBV18 and TRBJ2-1; D is unclear. V was shortened by 2 bases and J by 7 bases, with 12 bases between the two germline ends. The germline V gene encodes CDR1 KGHSH and CDR2 LQKENI. The CDR3 length is 14 residues. For the CDR3, the DNA is TGTGCCAGCTCACCAACGCAGAACCTTAATGAGCAGTTCTTC. Translation gives CASSPTQNLNEQFF.

This clone was recorded a few times. The rearrangement uses TRBV11-2 and TRBJ2-2, with TRBD1 identical over 7 bases. V was pared by 5 bases and J by 2 bases, with 11 bases of the junction left unmatched. CDR3 length: 17 amino acids. In germline, CDR1 is SGHAT, CDR2 FQNNGV. The CDR3 coding sequence is TGTGCCAGCAGCACAGTCCGACAGGGATTCAACACCGGGGAGCTGTTTTTT. Translating gives CASSTVRQGFNTGELFF. The full variable domain, in which reference TRBV11-2 and TRBJ2-2 provide the parts outside the CDR3, is EAGVAQSPRYKIIEKRQSVAFWCNPISGHATLYWYQQILGQGPKLLIQFQNNGVVDDSQLPKDRFSAERLKGVDSTLKIQPAKLEDSAVYLCASSTVRQGFNTGELFFGEGSRLTVL.

The V and J genes are TRBV11-3 and TRBJ2-3; possible D gene TRBD1, 5 bases. CDR3 size: 16 residues. Trimming cost V 4 bases and J 1 base, with 15 bases left between them. In germline, CDR1 is SGHNT, CDR2 YENEEA. Here the CDR3 DNA reads TGTGCCAGCAGCTCGCAGGGTCTATTGGGCACAGATACGCAGTATTTT. Its protein product is CASSSQGLLGTDTQYF.